This T cell receptor (beta chain) emerged from a study of blood T cell repertoires in COVID-19. Germline V lookup: CDR1 SGHRS, CDR2 YFSETQ. CDR3 length: 15 amino acids. Trimming stripped 0 bases from V and 0 bases from J, with 4 bases between. Assay: immunoSEQ multiplex PCR; the TCRdb copy retains only in-frame clones and omits some. The data contain 300,000 to 350,000 clones, over 70% of them singletons. This TCR was recovered from a man younger than 40 with active or convalescent COVID-19. V gene TRBV5-1 combines with J gene TRBJ2-6; D uncertain. The sequenced material came from peripheral blood. The DNA for the CDR3 is TGCGCCAGCAGCTTGGCACTCTCTGGGGCCAACGTCCTGACTTTC. Protein sequence: CASSLALSGANVLTF.